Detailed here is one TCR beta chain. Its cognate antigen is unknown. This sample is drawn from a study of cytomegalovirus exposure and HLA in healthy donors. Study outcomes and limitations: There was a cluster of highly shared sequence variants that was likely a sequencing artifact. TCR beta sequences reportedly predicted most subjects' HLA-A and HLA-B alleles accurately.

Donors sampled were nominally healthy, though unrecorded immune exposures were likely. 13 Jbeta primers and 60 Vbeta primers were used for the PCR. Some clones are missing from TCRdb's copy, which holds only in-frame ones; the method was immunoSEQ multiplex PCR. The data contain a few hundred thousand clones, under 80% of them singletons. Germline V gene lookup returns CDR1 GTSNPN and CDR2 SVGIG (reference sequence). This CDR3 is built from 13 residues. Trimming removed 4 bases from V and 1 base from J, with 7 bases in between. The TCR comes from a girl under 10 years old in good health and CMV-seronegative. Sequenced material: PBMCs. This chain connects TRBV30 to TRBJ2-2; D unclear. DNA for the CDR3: TGTGCCTGGATGGCAGTGAACACCGGGGAGCTGTTTTTT. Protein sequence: CAWMAVNTGELFF. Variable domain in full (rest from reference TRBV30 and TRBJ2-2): SQTIHQWPATLVQPVGSPLSLECTVEGTSNPNLYWYRQAAGRGLQLLFYSVGIGQISSEVPQNLSASRPQDRQFILSSKKLLLSDSGFYLCAWMAVNTGELFFGEGSRLTVL.